This record concerns one T cell receptor beta chain sequence. The antigen it recognizes is unknown. The record has no base qualities; no much larger clone is one base away. This specimen comes from a study of identical twins (dated by TCRdb to the mid-2010s). In terms of the full investigation: To test whether fetal clonotypes persist, this study deep-sequenced TCR alpha and beta repertoires from monozygotic twins, from unrelated adults of various ages, and from cord blood. To rule out contamination, the twin experiments were replicated at different times with different library preparation protocols.

The library relied on 5' RACE. The sequencing machine was an Illumina HiSeq 2000. A universal primer binding site was added through template switching, and the final cDNA carried a unique molecular identifier so that TCR cDNA molecules could be counted accurately. Specific primers in the conserved constant-segment region were used to synthesize first-strand cDNA for the TCR alpha and beta chains. Each cDNA library was double barcoded, with a SMART-Mk sample barcode plus Illumina barcodes, to control for contamination. Two successive PCR steps introduced TruSeq adapter sequences along with Illumina sample barcodes. TCR alpha and beta cDNA libraries were sequenced on the Illumina HiSeq platform with custom primers. Under the source paper's analysis protocol: Raw reads were processed with MiGEC to extract unique molecular identifiers, and MiXCR was used to determine CDR3 positions. Recombination models were inferred per individual with the repgenHMM and IGoR tools using an EM algorithm. Shared clonotype analysis was performed with the tcR package in R, normalizing sharing by the product of cloneset sizes. Out-of-frame nonproductive sequences were analyzed to study raw recombination free of thymic and clonal selection effects. TCRdb ran its own pipeline on the public reads, namely fastp trimming at Q25 and MiXCR clone calling, and kept in-frame beta chains. All rows with the same CDR3 protein become a single entry with the most common DNA and genes. The V and J calls and clone size are TCRdb's, not the authors'. Within this sample are 1.5 million to 2 million distinct CDR3 sequences, with around a third of them counted one time only. The ten largest make up about 0.3% of the sample.

As encoded in the germline V gene, CDR1 is SGHTA while CDR2 is FQGNSA. V lost 6 bases and J lost 4 bases; the stretch between them is 9 bases long. The CDR3 starts with the cysteine, ends with the phenylalanine, and has 12 residues. CDR3 DNA only is kept here, 36 bases in frame from base 1. Overall study results and their limits: A weaker excess of twin sharing was found in beta out-of-frame sequences because the signal-to-noise ratio was lowered by fewer shared sequences. Fewer insertions were carried by abundant cord blood beta clonotypes; a weaker similar trend was observed in young adult naive repertoires, while no such trend was observed in memory repertoires. Recombination models systematically underestimated out-of-frame TCR alpha sharing in monozygotic twins but agreed with sharing between unrelated individuals. Compared with coincidental sharing between unrelated individuals, an excess of low generation-probability sequences was observed among out-of-frame TCR alpha sequences shared between twins. Because the same donors could not be followed over many years, the conclusions relied on cross-sectional statistical analysis. Invariant T cells such as MAIT and iNKT could partly confound zero-insertion analyses, though diverse VJ usage argued against this for most clonotypes.

Every donor in the study was a healthy Caucasian. This sequence was found in a newborn girl in good health. Here the chain combines TRBV7-2 and TRBJ1-2, with no reliable assignment of the D segment. Source material: cord blood. This receptor carries the CDR3 CASSKDPYGYTF. The nucleotide sequence reads TGTGCCAGCAGTAAGGACCCCTATGGCTACACCTTC.